The 5 T cell receptor beta chains reported below all come from one sample, sequenced in a study of molecular identifiers for immune sequencing clone quantification. Each CDR3 protein is one row after TCRdb ran MiXCR on the PCR reads. The table shows hundreds of thousands of distinct CDR3 sequences, with 25% occurring only once. The sample comprised naive CD8+ T cells from blood, with Jurkat cell RNA spiked in. The subset: FACS-sorted CD8+CD4-CCR7+CD45RA+ naive T cells. Source of these receptors: a human donor in good health. Some libraries in this study had Jurkat cell RNA spiked in.

Points on this clonotype: One end of the junction fails to match germline, which may point to a read error. The chain carries TRBV12-3 or TRBV12-4 and TRBJ2-1; 8 nucleotides line up with TRBD2. This CDR3 contains 15 residues. The CDR3 DNA sequence: TGCGCCAGCAGTCAAGTACTAGCGGATTACAATGAGCAGTTCTTC. It specifies CASSQVLADYNEQFF.

This clonotype was picked up a small number of times. The chain is built from TRBV6-5 and TRBJ1-1; 7 bases match TRBD1. CDR3 length: 15 residues. The V segment lost 7 bases and the J segment 2 bases; nucleotides outside the gene matches: 10. In germline, CDR1 is MNHEY, CDR2 SVGAGI. The DNA of the CDR3 is TGTGCCAGCAATGGAGCAGGGGGTGGAAACACTGAAGCTTTCTTT. Its translation is CASNGAGGGNTEAFF.

This clonotype was found a few times. The J gene is TRBJ1-1, the V gene TRBV4-1; TRBD1 might be the D (6 bases). The CDR3 sequence is 14 residues long. Trimming stripped 7 bases from V and 1 base from J, with 13 bases between. The germline V gene encodes CDR1 MGHRA and CDR2 YSYEKL. CDR3 nucleotides: TGCGCCAGCAACCTTATGGGGGCGAACACTGAAGCTTTCTTT. Residues: CASNLMGANTEAFF.

A note on this clonotype: Just one base apart from a much larger clone, this may be a read error. The rearrangement uses TRBV28 and TRBJ2-7; 8 bases are a match to TRBD2. The V and J ends lost 11 bases and 10 bases, in that order; junction bases with no gene match: 19. Germline V gives CDR1 MDHEN, CDR2 SYDVKM. This CDR3 is built from 14 residues. DNA of the CDR3: TGTGCCCCATTCTCCGGGACTAGTTGGGGCCCTCAGTACTTC. Protein: CAPFSGTSWGPQYF.

This clonotype has just one count. The chain recombines TRBV12-3 or TRBV12-4 with TRBJ2-7, with 9 bases identical to TRBD1. The CDR3 length is 15 residues. Trimming took 5 bases from V and 5 from J; bases not matched to a gene: 10. For the CDR3, the DNA is TGTGCCAGCAGTGCAACCCAGACAGGGGGGGACGAGCAGTACTTC. This translates into CASSATQTGGDEQYF.